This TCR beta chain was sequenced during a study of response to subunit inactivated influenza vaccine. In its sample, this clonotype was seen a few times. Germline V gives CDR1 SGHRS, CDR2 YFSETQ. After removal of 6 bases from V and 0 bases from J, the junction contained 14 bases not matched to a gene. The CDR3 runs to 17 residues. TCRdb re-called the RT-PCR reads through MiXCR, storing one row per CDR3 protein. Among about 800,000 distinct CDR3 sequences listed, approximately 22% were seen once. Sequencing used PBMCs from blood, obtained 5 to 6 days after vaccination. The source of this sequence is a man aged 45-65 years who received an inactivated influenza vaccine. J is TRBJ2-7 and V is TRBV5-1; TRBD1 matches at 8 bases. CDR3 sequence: CASKNRLDRGLSYEQYF. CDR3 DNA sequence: TGCGCCAGCAAAAACCGACTAGACAGGGGTCTCTCCTACGAGCAGTACTTC.